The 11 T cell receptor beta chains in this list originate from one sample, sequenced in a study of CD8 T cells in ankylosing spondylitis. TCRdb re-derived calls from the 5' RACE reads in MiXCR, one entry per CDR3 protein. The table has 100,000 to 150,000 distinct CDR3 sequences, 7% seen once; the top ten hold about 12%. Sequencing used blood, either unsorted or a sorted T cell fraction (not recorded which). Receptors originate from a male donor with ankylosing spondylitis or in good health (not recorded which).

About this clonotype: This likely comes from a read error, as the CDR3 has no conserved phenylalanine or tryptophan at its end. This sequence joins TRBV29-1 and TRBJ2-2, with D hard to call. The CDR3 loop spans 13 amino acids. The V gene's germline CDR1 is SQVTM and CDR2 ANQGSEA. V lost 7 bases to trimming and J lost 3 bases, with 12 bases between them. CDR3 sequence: CSGITQDTGELFL. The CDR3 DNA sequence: TGCAGCGGAATAACTCAGGACACCGGGGAGCTGTTTCTT.

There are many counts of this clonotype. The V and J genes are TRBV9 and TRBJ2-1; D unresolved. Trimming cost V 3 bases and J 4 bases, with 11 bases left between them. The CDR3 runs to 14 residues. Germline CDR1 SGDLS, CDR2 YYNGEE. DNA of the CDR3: TGTGCCAGCAGCGCTTATCTCGAGTACAATGAGCAGTTCTTC. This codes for CASSAYLEYNEQFF.

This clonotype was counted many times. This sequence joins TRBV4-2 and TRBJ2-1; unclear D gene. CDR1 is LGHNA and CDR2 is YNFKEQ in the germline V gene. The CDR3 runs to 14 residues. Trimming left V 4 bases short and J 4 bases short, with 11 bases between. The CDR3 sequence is CASSLAKVYNEQFF. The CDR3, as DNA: TGTGCCAGCAGCCTCGCTAAGGTGTACAATGAGCAGTTCTTC.

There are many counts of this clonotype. CDR3 sequence reads: CASSFTSGKGNEQFF. The CDR3 bases are TGTGCCAGCAGCTTTACTAGCGGGAAAGGTAATGAGCAGTTCTTC. The rearrangement joins TRBV7-8 to TRBJ2-1, with 10 bases fitting TRBD2. This CDR3 contains 15 residues. Trimming cost V 3 bases and J 7 bases; bases outside gene matches: 6. Germline assignment: CDR1 SGHVS and CDR2 FQNEAQ. The whole variable domain, filled in from reference TRBV7-8 and TRBJ2-1, reads GAGVSQSPRYKVAKRGQDVALRCDPISGHVSLFWYQQALGQGPEFLTYFQNEAQLDKSGLPSDRFFAERPEGSVSTLKIQRTQQEDSAVYLCASSFTSGKGNEQFFGPGTRLTVL.

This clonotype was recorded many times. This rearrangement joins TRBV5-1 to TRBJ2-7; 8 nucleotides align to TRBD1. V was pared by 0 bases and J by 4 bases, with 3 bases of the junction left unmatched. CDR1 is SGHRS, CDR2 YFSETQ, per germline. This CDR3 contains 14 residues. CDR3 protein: CASSLVQGAYEQYF. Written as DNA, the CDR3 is TGCGCCAGCAGCTTGGTTCAGGGGGCATACGAGCAGTACTTC.

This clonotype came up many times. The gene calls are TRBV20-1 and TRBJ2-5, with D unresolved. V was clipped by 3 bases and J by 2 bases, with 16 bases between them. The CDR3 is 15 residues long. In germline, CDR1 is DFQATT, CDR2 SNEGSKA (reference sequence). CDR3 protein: CSARHYSTVQETQYF. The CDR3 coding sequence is TGCAGTGCTAGGCACTATTCTACAGTACAAGAGACCCAGTACTTC.

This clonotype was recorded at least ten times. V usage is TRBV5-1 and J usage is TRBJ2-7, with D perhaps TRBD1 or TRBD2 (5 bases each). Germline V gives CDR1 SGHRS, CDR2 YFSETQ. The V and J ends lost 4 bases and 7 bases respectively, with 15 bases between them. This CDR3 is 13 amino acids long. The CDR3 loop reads CASSPRDVWEQYF. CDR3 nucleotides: TGCGCCAGCAGCCCCCGGGACGTTTGGGAGCAGTACTTC.

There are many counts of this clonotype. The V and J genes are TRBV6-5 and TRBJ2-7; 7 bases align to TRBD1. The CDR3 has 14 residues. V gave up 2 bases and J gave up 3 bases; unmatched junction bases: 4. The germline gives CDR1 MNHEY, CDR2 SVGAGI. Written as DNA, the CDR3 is TGTGCCAGCAGTTACCTACAGGGGAGCTACGAGCAGTACTTC. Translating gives CASSYLQGSYEQYF.

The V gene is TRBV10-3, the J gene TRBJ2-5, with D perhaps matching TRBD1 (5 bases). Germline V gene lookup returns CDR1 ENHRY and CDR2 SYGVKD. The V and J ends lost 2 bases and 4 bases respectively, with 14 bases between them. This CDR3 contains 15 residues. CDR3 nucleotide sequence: TGTGCCATCAGTGAGGGGGCCCGGGTCACAGAGACCCAGTACTTC. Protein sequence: CAISEGARVTETQYF.

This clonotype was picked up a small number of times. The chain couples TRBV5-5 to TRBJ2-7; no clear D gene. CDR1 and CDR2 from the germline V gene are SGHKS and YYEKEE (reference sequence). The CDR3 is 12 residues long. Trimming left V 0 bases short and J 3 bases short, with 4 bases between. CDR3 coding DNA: TGTGCCAGCAGCTTGGGAGACTACGAGCAGTACTTC. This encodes CASSLGDYEQYF.

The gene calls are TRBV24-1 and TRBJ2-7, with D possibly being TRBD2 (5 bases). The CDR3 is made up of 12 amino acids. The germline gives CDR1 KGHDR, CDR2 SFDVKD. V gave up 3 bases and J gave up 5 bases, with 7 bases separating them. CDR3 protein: CATSDRRDEQYF. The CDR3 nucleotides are TGTGCCACCAGTGATCGGCGGGACGAGCAGTACTTC.